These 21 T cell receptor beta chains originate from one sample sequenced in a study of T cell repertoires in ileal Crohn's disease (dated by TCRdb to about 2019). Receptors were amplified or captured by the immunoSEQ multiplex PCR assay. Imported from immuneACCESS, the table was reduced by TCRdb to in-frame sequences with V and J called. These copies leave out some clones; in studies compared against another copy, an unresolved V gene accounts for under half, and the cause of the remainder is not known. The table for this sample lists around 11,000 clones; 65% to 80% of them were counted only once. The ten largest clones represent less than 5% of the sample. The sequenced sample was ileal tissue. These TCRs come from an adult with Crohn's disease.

The CDR3 DNA reads TGTGCCAGCAGAGAGGGAAGCTACGAGCAGTACTTC. This sequence encodes CASREGSYEQYF. This chain links TRBV5-6 with TRBJ2-7; D is possibly TRBD2 (5 bases). CDR1 and CDR2 (germline): SGHDT, YYEEEE. The V gene lost 5 bases and the J gene lost 3 bases, with 9 bases spanning the gap. The CDR3 sequence is 12 residues long.

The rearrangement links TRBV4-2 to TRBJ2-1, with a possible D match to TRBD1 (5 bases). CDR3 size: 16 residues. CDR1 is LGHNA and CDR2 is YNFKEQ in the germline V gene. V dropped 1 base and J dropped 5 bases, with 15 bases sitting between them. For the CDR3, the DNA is TGTGCCAGCAGCCAAGGAGATGGCAGGGCGCACAATGAGCAGTTCTTC. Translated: CASSQGDGRAHNEQFF.

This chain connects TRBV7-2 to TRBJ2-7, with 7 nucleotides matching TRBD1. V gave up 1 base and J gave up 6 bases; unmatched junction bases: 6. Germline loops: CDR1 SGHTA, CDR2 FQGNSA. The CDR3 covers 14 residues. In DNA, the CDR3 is TGTGCCAGCAGCTTAGTGGGACAGACGGTCGAGCAGTACTTC. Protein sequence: CASSLVGQTVEQYF. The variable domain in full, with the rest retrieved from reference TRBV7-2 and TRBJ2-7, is GAGVSQSPSNKVTEKGKDVELRCDPISGHTALYWYRQSLGQGLEFLIYFQGNSAPDKSGLPSDRFSAERTGGSVSTLTIQRTQQEDSAVYLCASSLVGQTVEQYFGPGTRLTVT.

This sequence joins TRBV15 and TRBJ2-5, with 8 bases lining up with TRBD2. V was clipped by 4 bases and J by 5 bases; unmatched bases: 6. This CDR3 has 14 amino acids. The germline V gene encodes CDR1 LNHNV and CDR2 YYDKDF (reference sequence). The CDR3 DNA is TGTGCCACCAGCACCCGGGGGGGCGGCGAGACCCAGTACTTC. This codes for CATSTRGGGETQYF.

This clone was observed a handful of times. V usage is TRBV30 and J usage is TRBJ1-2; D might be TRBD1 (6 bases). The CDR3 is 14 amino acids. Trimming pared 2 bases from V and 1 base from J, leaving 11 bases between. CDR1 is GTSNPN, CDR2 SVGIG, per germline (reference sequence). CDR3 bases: TGTGCCTGGAGTCCGGACAGTGTTAACTATGGCTACACCTTC. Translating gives CAWSPDSVNYGYTF.

Here the CDR3 DNA reads TGTGCCAGCAGTTGGGGGCCAAACACTGAAGCTTTCTTT. This codes for CASSWGPNTEAFF. The rearrangement joins TRBV28 to TRBJ1-1; TRBD1 is a possible D gene (6 bases). This CDR3 region has 13 residues. V was trimmed by 4 bases and J by 2 bases, leaving 8 bases between them. From germline, CDR1 is MDHEN and CDR2 SYDVKM.

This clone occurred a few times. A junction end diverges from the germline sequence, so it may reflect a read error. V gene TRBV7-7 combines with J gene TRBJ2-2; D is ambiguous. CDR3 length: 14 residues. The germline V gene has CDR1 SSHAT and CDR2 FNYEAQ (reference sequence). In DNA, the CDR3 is TGTGCTAGCAGCTTAGATCTGGGCTCAGGGGAGCTGTTTTTT. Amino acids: CASSLDLGSGELFF. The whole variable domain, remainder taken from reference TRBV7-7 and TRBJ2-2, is GAGVSQSPRYKVTKRGQDVTLRCDPISSHATLYWYQQALGQGPEFLTYFNYEAQPDKSGLPSDRFSAERPEGSISTLTIQRTEQRDSAMYRCASSLDLGSGELFFGEGSRLTVL.

In nucleotides, the CDR3 is TGCGCCAGCAGCCAAGCAGGGCACGACGAGCAGTACTTC. It yields the protein CASSQAGHDEQYF. The V and J genes are TRBV4-3 and TRBJ2-7; perhaps TRBD1 as D (5 bases). This CDR3 spans 13 amino acids. Germline CDR1 is LGHNA and CDR2 is YSLEER. V was cut by 1 base and J by 5 bases, with 9 bases left in between.

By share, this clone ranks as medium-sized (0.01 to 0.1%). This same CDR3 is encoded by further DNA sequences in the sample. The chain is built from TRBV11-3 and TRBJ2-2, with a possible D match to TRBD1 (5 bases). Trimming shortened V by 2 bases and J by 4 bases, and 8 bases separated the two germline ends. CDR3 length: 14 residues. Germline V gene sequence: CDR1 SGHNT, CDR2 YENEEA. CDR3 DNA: TGTGCCAGCAGCTTAACAGGTCTCACCGGGGAGCTGTTTTTT. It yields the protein CASSLTGLTGELFF.

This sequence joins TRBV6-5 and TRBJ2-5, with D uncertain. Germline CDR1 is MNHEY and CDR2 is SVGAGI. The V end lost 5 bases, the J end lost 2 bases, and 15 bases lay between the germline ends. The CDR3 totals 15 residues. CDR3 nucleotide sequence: TGTGCCAGCAGTGCTTTTGATCCGGTACAAGAGACCCAGTACTTC. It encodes CASSAFDPVQETQYF.

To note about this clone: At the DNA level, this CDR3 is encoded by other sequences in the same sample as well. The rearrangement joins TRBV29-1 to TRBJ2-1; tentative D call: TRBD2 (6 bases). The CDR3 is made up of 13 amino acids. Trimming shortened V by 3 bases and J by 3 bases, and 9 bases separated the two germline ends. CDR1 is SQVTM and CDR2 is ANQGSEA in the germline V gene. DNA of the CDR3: TGCAGCGTTGAGGTGGGGGGCTACAATGAGCAGTTCTTC. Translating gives CSVEVGGYNEQFF.

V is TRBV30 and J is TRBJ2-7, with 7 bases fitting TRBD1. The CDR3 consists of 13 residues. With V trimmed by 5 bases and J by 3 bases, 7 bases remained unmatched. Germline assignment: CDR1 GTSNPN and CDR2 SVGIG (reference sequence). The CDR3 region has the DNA TGTGCCTGGGAACCGGGACAGCGCTACGAGCAGTACTTC. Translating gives CAWEPGQRYEQYF.

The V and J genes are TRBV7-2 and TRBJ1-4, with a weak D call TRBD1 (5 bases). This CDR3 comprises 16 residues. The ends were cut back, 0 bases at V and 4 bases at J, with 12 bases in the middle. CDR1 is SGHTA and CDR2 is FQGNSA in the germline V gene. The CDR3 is CASSLARGSGNEKLFF. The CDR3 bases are TGTGCCAGCAGCTTAGCGCGGGGGTCGGGTAATGAAAAACTGTTTTTT.

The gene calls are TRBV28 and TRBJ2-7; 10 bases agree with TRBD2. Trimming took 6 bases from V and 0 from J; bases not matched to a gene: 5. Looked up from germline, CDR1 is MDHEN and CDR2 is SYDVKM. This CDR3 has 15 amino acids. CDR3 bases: TGTGCCAGCAGGTCCTTAGCGGGGGGCTCCTACGAGCAGTACTTC. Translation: CASRSLAGGSYEQYF.

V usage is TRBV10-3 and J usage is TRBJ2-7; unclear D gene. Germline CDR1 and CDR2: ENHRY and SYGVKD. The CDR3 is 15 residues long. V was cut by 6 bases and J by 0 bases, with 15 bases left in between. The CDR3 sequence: CAIRETPHSSYEQYF. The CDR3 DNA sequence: TGTGCCATCAGAGAGACACCCCACAGCTCCTACGAGCAGTACTTC.

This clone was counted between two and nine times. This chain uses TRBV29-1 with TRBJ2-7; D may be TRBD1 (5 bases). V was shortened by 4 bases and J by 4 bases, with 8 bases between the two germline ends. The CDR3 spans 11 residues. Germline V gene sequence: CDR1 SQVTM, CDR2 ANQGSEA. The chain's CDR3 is CSVVKGYEQYF. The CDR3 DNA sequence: TGCAGCGTTGTTAAGGGGTACGAGCAGTACTTC.

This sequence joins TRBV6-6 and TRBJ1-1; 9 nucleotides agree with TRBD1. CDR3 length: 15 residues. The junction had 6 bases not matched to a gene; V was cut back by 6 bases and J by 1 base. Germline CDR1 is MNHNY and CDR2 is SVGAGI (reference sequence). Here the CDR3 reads CASRQGTGKNTEAFF. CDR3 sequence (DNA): TGTGCCAGCAGACAAGGGACAGGGAAGAACACTGAAGCTTTCTTT.

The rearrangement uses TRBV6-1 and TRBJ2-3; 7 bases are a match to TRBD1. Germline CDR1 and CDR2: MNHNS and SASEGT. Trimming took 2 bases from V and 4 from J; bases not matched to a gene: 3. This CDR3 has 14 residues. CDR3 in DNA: TGTGCCAGCAGTGAAAAGGGGGCCCCAGATACGCAGTATTTT. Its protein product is CASSEKGAPDTQYF.

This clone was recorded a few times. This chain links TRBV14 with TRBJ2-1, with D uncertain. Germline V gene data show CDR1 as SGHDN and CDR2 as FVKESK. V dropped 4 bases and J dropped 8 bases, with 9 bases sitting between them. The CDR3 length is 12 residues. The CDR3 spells CASSLRVDEQFF. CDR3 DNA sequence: TGTGCCAGCAGCCTTCGAGTGGATGAGCAGTTCTTC.

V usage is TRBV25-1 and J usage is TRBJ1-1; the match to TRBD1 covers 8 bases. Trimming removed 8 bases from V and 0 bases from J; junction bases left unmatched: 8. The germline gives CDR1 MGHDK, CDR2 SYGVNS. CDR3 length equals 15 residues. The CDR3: CASCRTGTMNTEAFF. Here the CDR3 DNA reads TGTGCCAGCTGCCGGACAGGGACTATGAACACTGAAGCTTTCTTT.

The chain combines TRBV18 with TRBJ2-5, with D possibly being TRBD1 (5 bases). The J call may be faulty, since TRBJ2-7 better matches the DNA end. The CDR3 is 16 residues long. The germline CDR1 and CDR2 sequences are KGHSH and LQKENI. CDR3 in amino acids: CASLALTGDGRGEQYF. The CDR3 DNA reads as TGTGCCAGCTTAGCATTAACAGGAGACGGAAGGGGCGAGCAGTACTTC.